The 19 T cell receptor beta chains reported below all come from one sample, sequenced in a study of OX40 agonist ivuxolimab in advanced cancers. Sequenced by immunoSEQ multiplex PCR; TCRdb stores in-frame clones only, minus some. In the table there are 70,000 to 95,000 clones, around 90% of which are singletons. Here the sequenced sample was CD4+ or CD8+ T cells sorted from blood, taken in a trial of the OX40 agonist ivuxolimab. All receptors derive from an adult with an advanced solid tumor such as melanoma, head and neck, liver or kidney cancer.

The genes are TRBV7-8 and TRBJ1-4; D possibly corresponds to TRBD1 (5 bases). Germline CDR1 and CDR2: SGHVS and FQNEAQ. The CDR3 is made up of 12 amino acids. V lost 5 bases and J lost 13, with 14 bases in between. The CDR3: CASSLDQGRLFF. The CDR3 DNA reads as TGTGCCAGCAGCCTTGATCAGGGCAGACTGTTTTTT.

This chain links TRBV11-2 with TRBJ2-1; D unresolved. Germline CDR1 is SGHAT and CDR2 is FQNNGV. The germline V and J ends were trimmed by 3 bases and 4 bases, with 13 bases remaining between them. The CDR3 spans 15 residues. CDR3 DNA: TGTGCCAGCAGCTTTAGGGCGGCTGATTACAATGAGCAGTTCTTC. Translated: CASSFRAADYNEQFF.

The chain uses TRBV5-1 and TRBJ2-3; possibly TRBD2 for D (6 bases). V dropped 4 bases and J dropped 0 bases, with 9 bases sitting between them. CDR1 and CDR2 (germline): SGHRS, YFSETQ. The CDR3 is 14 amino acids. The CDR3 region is CASSPGESTDTQYF. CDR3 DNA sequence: TGCGCCAGCAGCCCGGGGGAAAGCACAGATACGCAGTATTTT.

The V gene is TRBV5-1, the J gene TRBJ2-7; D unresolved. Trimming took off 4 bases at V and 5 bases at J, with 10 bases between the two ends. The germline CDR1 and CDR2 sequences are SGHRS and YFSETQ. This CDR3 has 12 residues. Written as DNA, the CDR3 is TGCGCCAGCAGCCTACAGACCGACGAGCAGTACTTC. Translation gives CASSLQTDEQYF.

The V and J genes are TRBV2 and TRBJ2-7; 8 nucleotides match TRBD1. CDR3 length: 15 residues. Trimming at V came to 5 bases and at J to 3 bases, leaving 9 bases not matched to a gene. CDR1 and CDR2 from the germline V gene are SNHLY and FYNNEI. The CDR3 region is CASSRNRGENYEQYF. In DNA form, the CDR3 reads TGTGCCAGCAGTAGGAACAGGGGGGAAAACTACGAGCAGTACTTC.

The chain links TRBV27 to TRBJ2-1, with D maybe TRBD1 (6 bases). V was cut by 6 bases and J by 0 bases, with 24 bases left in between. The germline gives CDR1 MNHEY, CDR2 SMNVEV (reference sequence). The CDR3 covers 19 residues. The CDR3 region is CASSQYKTGLFSSYNEQFF. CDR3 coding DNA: TGTGCCAGCAGCCAATATAAGACAGGCTTGTTTTCCTCCTACAATGAGCAGTTCTTC.

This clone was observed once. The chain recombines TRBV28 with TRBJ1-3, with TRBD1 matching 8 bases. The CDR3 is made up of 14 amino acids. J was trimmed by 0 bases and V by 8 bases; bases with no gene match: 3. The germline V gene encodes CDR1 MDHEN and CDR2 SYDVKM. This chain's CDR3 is CASQQGGSGNTIYF. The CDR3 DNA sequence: TGTGCCAGCCAACAGGGGGGCTCTGGAAACACCATATATTTT.

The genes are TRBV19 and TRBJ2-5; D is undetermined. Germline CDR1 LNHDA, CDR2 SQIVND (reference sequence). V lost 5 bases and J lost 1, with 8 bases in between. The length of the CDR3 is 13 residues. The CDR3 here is CASSRQSQETQYF. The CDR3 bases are TGTGCCAGTAGTCGGCAGTCCCAAGAGACCCAGTACTTC.

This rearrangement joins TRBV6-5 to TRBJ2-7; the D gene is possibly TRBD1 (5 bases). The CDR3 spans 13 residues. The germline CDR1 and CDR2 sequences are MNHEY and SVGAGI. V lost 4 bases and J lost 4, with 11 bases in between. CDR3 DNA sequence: TGTGCCAGCAGTTTCCGACAGAGATACGAGCAGTACTTC. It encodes CASSFRQRYEQYF.

CDR3 bases: TGCGCCAGCAGCTCCCGGACGAACACCGGGGAGCTGTTTTTT. Amino acids: CASSSRTNTGELFF. This rearrangement joins TRBV5-1 to TRBJ2-2; D call uncertain. CDR3 length: 14 residues. The germline V gene has CDR1 SGHRS and CDR2 YFSETQ. V was shortened by 3 bases and J by 0 bases, with 6 bases between the two germline ends.

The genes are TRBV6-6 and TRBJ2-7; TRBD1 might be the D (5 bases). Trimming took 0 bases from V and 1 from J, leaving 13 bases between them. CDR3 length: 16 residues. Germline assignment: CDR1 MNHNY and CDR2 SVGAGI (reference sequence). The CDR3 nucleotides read TGTGCCAGCAGTTACTCGAGGCAGGGTGGGTCCTACGAGCAGTACGTC. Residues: CASSYSRQGGSYEQYV.

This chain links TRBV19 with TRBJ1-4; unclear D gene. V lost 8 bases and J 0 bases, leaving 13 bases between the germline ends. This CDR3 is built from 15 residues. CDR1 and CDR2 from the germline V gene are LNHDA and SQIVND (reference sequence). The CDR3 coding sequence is TGTGCCAGTGCCCTTGTAGCTGCAACTAATGAAAAACTGTTTTTT. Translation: CASALVAATNEKLFF.

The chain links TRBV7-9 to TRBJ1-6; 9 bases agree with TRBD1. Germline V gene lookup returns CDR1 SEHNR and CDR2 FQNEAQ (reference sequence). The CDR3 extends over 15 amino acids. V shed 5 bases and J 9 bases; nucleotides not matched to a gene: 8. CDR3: CASSPGQGWASPLHF. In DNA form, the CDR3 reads TGTGCCAGCAGCCCAGGACAGGGGTGGGCTTCACCCCTCCACTTT.

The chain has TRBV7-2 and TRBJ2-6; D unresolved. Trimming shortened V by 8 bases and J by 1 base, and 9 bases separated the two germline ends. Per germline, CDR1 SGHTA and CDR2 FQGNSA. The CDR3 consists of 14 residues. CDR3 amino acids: CASRLGSGANVLTF. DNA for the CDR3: TGTGCCAGCCGGCTAGGGTCTGGGGCCAACGTCCTGACTTTC.

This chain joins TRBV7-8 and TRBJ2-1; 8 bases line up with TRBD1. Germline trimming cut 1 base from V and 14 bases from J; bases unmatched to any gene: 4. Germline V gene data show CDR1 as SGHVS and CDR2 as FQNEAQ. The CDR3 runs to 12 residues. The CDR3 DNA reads TGTGCCAGCAGCTTAGTACAGGGGGTCGAGTTCTTC. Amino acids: CASSLVQGVEFF.

The CDR3 coding sequence is TGTGCCATCACCAGACAGGGAAATTCACCCCTCCACTTT. Translated: CAITRQGNSPLHF. The chain couples TRBV10-3 to TRBJ1-6, with 7 bases lining up with TRBD1. CDR3 length equals 13 residues. V was clipped by 7 bases and J by 7 bases; unmatched bases: 4. Germline lookup yields CDR1 ENHRY and CDR2 SYGVKD.

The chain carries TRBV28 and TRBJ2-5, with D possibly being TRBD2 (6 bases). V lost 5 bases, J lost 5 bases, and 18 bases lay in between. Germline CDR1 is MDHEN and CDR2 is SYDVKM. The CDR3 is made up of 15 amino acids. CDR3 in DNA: TGTGCCAGCAGTCCGCAATTGGCGGGGATGGAGACCCAGTACTTC. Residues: CASSPQLAGMETQYF. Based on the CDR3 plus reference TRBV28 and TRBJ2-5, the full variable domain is DVKVTQSSRYLVKRTGEKVFLECVQDMDHENMFWYRQDPGLGLRLIYFSYDVKMKEKGDIPEGYSVSREKKERFSLILESASTNQTSMYLCASSPQLAGMETQYFGPGTRLLVL.

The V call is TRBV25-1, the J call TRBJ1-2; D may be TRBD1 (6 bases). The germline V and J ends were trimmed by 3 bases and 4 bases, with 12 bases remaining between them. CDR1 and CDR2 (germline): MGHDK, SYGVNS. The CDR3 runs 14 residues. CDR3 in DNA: TGTGCCAGCAGTGACGGGGGCGCCGGCTATGGCTACACCTTC. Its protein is CASSDGGAGYGYTF.

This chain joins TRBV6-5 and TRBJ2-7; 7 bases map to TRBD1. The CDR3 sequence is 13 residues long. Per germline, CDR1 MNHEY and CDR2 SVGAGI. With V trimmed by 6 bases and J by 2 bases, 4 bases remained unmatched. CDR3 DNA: TGTGCCAGCAGAACAGGGGCAGCCTACGAGCAGTACTTC. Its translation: CASRTGAAYEQYF.